Listed here are 5 T cell receptor beta chains from one sample, sequenced in a study of prognosis after radiotherapy for stage I lung cancer. Genomic DNA was the source, and TCR beta CDR3 was amplified from it by two-round multiplex PCR. For every TRBV and TRBJ gene, a specific primer was used in first-round PCR. TCRdb processed the multiplex PCR reads anew with MiXCR; each CDR3 protein has one entry. The sample records under 20,000 distinct CDR3 sequences, roughly 45% being singletons. The sequenced sample was PBMCs, obtained before or after stereotactic body radiation therapy (not recorded which). The source of these receptors is a donor over 45 with non-small cell lung cancer.

The rearrangement joins TRBV6-2 or TRBV6-3 to TRBJ2-7, with 7 positions matching TRBD1. Germline V lookup: CDR1 MNHEY, CDR2 SVGEGT. This CDR3 is built from 16 residues. Germline trimming cut 7 bases from V and 3 bases from J; bases unmatched to any gene: 15. CDR3 in amino acids: CASNPLGRTGFYEQYF. DNA for the CDR3: TGTGCCAGCAACCCCCTGGGAAGGACAGGCTTCTACGAGCAGTACTTC.

This clonotype was counted at least ten times. V gene TRBV19 combines with J gene TRBJ2-1, with TRBD2 matching over 7 bases. Losses at the gene ends were 5 bases for V and 6 bases for J; bases not matched to a gene: 13. Germline-derived CDR1 and CDR2 are LNHDA and SQIVND (reference sequence). The CDR3 runs to 16 residues. The CDR3, as DNA: TGTGCCAGTAGTTGGTTTATAACTAGCGAGATCAATGAGCAGTTCTTC. Protein product: CASSWFITSEINEQFF.

This clonotype appeared a single time. A much larger clone differs from this one at a single base, so this may be a read error. The rearrangement uses TRBV4-2 and TRBJ1-2; D call uncertain. Germline V gene lookup returns CDR1 LGHNA and CDR2 YNFKEQ. The CDR3 contains 15 residues. The CDR3 coding sequence is TGTGCCAGCAGCCTCCGGGTCTCAGATTCCTATGTCTACACCTTC. It specifies CASSLRVSDSYVYTF.

This chain uses TRBV6-1 with TRBJ2-7; D gene uncertain. Trimming left V 5 bases short and J 3 bases short, with 14 bases between. This CDR3 has 14 amino acids. The germline V gene encodes CDR1 MNHNS and CDR2 SASEGT. This CDR3 reads CASSPECGDYEQYF. The CDR3 DNA reads TGTGCCAGCAGTCCCGAGTGTGGCGACTACGAGCAGTACTTC.

CDR3 sequence reads: CASKARETQYF. The CDR3 region has the DNA TGTGCCAGTAAGGCCCGAGAGACCCAGTACTTC. This chain uses TRBV19 with TRBJ2-5, with D unresolved. V dropped 7 bases and J dropped 4 bases, with 7 bases sitting between them. The CDR3 covers 11 residues. The germline V gene has CDR1 LNHDA and CDR2 SQIVND (reference sequence).